This T cell receptor (beta chain) was found in a study of breast tumors, draining lymph nodes, adjacent tissues (dated by TCRdb to about 2016). Looking at the study overall: TCR beta repertoires were compared across tumor, adjacent nontumor tissue and axillary lymph nodes obtained from breast cancer patients. The study was designed to assess the relationships and possible T-cell exchange between tumor, surrounding tissue and draining lymph node repertoires in human breast cancer. Points the paper makes about the study in general: The data were considered consistent with most tumor T cells being derived from the lymph node and subsequently expanding within tumor tissue. Tumor and nontumor tissue repertoires were found to be significantly more similar in luminal-like than in basal-like breast cancer. Tumors showed preferential V and J gene usage, and their T-cell repertoire diversity fell below that of lymph nodes yet above that of nontumor tissue. The conclusion that tumor T cells originate in lymph nodes was presented as consistent with a hypothesis rather than as directly demonstrated.

Sequencing was performed on an Illumina HiSeq 2000. TCR beta chain libraries were generated by multiplex PCR amplification. High-throughput sequencing was used to analyze the amplified TCR beta chain products. TCRdb handled the public reads itself, with Q25 trimming in fastp and clone calling in MiXCR, and kept productive beta chains. When rows share a CDR3 protein, they turn into one entry using the most common DNA and genes. The sample records approximately 150,000 distinct CDR3 sequences, roughly 33% of which are singletons. Of the sample, less than 2.5% is held by the ten largest clones. Measured from the cysteine to the phenylalanine, the CDR3 is 13 residues long. Only the CDR3 DNA is retained, 39 bases long and in frame from the first base. CDR1 and CDR2 were assigned from the germline V gene (reference sequence) as GTSNPN and SVGIG. V is shortened by 0 bases, J by 7 bases, and the region joining them spans 12 bases.

Lymph node samples were obtained from the axillary draining lymph nodes of breast cancer patients. This clonotype was recorded at least ten times. Its antigen target is currently unknown. Base qualities were left out, and no much larger clone turns up one base away. The receptor was isolated from a female donor with breast cancer. Some clones in this sample may be carry-over from other donors' samples. The chain is encoded by TRBV30 joined to TRBJ1-2; the D gene cannot be resolved reliably. The sequencing sample was made of axillary lymph node tissue. The encoded CDR3 is CAWSVLRAGGYTF. The DNA sequence follows: TGTGCCTGGAGTGTACTTAGGGCAGGTGGCTACACCTTC. Extended through the reference TRBV30 and TRBJ1-2 proteins, this CDR3 yields the full variable domain: SQTIHQWPATLVQPVGSPLSLECTVEGTSNPNLYWYRQAAGRGLQLLFYSVGIGQISSEVPQNLSASRPQDRQFILSSKKLLLSDSGFYLCAWSVLRAGGYTFGSGTRLTVV.